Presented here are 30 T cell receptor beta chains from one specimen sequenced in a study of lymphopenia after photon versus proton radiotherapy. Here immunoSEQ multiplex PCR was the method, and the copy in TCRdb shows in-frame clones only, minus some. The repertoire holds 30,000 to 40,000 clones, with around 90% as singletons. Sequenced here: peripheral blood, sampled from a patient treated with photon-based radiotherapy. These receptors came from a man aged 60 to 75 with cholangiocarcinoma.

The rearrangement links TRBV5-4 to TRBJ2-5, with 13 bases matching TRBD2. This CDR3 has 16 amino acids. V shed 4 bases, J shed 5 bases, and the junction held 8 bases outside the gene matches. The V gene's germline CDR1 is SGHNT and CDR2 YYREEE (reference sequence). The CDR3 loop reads CASSPRLAGGRETQYF. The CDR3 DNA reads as TGTGCCAGCAGCCCCCGACTAGCGGGAGGACGGGAGACCCAGTACTTC. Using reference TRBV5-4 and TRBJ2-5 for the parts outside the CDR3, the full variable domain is ETGVTQSPTHLIKTRGQQVTLRCSSQSGHNTVSWYQQALGQGPQFIFQYYREEENGRGNFPPRFSGLQFPNYSSELNVNALELDDSALYLCASSPRLAGGRETQYFGPGTRLLVL.

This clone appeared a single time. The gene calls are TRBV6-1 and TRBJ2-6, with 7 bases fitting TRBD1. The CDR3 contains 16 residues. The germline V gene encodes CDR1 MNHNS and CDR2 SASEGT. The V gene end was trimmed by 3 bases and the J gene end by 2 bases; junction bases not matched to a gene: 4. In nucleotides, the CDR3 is TGTGCCAGCAGTGACACAGGGGCAGCTGGGGCCAACGTCCTGACTTTC. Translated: CASSDTGAAGANVLTF.

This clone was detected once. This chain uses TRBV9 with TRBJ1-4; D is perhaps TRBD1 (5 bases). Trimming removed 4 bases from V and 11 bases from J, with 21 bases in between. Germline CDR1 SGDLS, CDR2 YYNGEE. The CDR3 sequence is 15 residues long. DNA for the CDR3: TGTGCCAGCAGCCCCGATGGGGGGTGGGGTCGGAAACTGTTTTTT. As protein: CASSPDGGWGRKLFF.

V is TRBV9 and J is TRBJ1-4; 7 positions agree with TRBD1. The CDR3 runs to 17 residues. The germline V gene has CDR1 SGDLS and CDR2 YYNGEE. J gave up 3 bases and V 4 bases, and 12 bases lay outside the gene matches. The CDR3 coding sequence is TGTGCCAGCAGCCCTGAGGGGGCGGGGCAGGCTAATGAAAAACTGTTTTTT. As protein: CASSPEGAGQANEKLFF. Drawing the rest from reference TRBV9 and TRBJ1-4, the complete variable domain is DSGVTQTPKHLITATGQRVTLRCSPRSGDLSVYWYQQSLDQGLQFLIQYYNGEERAKGNILERFSAQQFPDLHSELNLSSLELGDSALYFCASSPEGAGQANEKLFFGSGTQLSVL.

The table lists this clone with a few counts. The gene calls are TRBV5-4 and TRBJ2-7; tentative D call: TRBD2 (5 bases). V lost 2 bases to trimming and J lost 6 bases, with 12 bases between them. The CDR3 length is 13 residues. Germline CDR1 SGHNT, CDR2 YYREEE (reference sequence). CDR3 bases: TGTGCCAGCAGCTTAGAGGGTGAGGGCGAGCAGTACTTC. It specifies CASSLEGEGEQYF.

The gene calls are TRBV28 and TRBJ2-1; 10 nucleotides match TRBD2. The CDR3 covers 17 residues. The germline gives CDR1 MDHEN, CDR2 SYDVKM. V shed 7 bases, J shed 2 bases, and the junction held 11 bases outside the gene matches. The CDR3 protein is CASTLAGALDPYNEQFF. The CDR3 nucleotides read TGTGCCAGCACCCTAGCGGGAGCCCTAGATCCCTACAATGAGCAGTTCTTC.

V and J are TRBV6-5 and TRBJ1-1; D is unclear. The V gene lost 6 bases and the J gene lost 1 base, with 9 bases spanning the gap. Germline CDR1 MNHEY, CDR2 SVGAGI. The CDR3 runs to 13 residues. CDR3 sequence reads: CASSLLRNTEAFF. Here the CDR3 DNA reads TGTGCCAGCAGCCTACTCCGGAACACTGAAGCTTTCTTT.

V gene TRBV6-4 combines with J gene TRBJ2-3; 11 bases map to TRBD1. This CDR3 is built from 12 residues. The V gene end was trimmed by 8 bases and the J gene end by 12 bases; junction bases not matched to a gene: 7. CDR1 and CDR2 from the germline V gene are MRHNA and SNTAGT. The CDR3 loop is CASGDRGKVQYF. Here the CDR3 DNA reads TGTGCCAGCGGGGACAGGGGGAAAGTTCAGTATTTT.

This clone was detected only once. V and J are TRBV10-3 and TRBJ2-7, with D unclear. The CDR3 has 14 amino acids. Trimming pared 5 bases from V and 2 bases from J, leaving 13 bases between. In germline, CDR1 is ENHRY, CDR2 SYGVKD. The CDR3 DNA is TGTGCCATCAGTTATTCAGGCAGCACCTACGAGCAGTACTTC. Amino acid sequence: CAISYSGSTYEQYF.

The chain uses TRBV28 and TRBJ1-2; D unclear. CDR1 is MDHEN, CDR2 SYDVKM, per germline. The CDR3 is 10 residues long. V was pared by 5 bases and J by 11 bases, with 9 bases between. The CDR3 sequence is CASSRVSYTF. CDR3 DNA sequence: TGTGCCAGCAGTAGGGTGTCTTACACCTTC.

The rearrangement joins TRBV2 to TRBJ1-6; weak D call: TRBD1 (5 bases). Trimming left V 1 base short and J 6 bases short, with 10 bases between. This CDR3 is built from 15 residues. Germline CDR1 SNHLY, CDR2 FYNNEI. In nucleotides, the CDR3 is TGTGCCAGCAGTGAAGTGGGCGGGGGTAATTCACCCCTCCACTTT. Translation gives CASSEVGGGNSPLHF.

The CDR3 DNA is TGCAGTGCTAGAGGGGACGAAAGCTACACCTTC. Residues: CSARGDESYTF. The chain recombines TRBV20-1 with TRBJ1-2, with D possibly matching TRBD1 (5 bases). Trimming removed 1 base at V and 9 bases at J, with 9 bases between. Germline values: CDR1 DFQATT, CDR2 SNEGSKA (reference sequence). The CDR3 runs to 11 residues.

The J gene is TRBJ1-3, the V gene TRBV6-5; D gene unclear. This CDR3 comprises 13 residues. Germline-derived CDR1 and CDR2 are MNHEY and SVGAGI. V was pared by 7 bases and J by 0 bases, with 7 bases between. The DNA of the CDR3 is TGTGCCAGCAATTCCTACTCTGGAAACACCATATATTTT. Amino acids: CASNSYSGNTIYF.

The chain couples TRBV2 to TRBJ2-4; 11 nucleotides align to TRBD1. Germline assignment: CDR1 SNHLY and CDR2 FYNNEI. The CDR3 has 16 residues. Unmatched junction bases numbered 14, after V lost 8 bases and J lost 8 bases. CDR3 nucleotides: TGTGCCAGCGCTCTGAGTGGGGACAGGGGGACTGACATTCAGTACTTC. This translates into CASALSGDRGTDIQYF.

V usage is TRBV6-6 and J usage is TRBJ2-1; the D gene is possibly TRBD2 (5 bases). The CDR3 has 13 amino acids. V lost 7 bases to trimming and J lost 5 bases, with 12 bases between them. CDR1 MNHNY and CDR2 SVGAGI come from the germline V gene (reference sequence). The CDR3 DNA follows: TGTGCCAGCAACCTAGCTTGGGACAATGAGCAGTTCTTC. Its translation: CASNLAWDNEQFF.

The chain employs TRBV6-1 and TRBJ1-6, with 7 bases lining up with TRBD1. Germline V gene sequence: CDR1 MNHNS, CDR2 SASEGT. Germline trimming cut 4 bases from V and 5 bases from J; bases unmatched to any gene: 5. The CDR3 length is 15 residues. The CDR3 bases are TGTGCCAGCAGTGCGGACAGGAATGATAATTCACCCCTCCACTTT. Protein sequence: CASSADRNDNSPLHF.

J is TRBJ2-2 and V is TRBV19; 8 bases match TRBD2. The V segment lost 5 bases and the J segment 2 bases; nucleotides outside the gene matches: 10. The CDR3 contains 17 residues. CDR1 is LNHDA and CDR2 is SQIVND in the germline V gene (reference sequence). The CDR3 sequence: CASSPTGGPSNTGELFF. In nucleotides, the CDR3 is TGTGCCAGTAGTCCAACGGGAGGGCCTAGTAACACCGGGGAGCTGTTTTTT.

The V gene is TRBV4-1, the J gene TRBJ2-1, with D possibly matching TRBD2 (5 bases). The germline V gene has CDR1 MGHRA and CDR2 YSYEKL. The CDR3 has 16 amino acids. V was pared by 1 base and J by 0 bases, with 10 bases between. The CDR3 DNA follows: TGCGCCAGCAGCCAAGGGACGAGCGGCTCCTACAATGAGCAGTTCTTC. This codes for CASSQGTSGSYNEQFF.

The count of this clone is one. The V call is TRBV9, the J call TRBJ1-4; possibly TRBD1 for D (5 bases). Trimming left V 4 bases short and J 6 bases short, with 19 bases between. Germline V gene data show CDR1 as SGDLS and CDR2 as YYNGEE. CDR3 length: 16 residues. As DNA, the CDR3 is TGTGCCAGCAGCCCGGCGGGGCGGGGCCTGGATGAAAAACTGTTTTTT. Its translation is CASSPAGRGLDEKLFF. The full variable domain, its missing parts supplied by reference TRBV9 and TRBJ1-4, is DSGVTQTPKHLITATGQRVTLRCSPRSGDLSVYWYQQSLDQGLQFLIQYYNGEERAKGNILERFSAQQFPDLHSELNLSSLELGDSALYFCASSPAGRGLDEKLFFGSGTQLSVL.

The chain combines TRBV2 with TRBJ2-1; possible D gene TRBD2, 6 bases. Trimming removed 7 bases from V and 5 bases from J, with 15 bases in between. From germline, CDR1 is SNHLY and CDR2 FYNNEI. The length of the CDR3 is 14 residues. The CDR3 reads CASIGRWVDNEQFF. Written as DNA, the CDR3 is TGTGCCAGCATAGGGAGGTGGGTGGACAATGAGCAGTTCTTC.

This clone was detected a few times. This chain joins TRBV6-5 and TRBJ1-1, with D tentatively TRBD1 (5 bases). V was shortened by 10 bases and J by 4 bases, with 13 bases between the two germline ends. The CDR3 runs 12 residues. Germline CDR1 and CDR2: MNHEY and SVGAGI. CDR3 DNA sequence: TGTGCCACCACCCGCGGGGGCACTGAAGCTTTCTTT. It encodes CATTRGGTEAFF.

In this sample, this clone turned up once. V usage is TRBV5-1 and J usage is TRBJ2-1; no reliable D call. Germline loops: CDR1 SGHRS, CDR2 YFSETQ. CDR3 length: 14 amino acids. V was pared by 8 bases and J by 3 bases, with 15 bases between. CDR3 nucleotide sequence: TGCGCCAGTACCAATGGTGGGGTCTACAATGAGCAGTTCTTC. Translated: CASTNGGVYNEQFF.

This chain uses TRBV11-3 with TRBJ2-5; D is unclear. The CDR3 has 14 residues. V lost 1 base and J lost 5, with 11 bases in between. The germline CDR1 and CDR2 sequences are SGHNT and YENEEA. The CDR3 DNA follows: TGTGCCAGCAGCTTAGGGCAGTCGCTGGAGACCCAGTACTTC. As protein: CASSLGQSLETQYF. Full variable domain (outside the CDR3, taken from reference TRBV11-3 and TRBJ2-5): EAGVVQSPRYKIIEKKQPVAFWCNPISGHNTLYWYLQNLGQGPELLIRYENEEAVDDSQLPKDRFSAERLKGVDSTLKIQPAELGDSAVYLCASSLGQSLETQYFGPGTRLLVL.

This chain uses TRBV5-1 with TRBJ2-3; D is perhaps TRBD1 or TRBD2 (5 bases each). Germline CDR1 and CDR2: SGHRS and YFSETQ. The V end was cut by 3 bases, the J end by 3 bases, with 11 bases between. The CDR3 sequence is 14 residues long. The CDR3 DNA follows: TGCGCCAGCAGCTGGGAAGAGGGGACAGATACGCAGTATTTT. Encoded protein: CASSWEEGTDTQYF.

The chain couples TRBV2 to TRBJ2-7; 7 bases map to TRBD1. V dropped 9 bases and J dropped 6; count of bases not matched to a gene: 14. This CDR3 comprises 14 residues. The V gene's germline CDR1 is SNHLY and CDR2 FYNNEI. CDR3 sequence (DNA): TGTGCCAGTACCAGGACAGGACCCTTTTCCGAGCAGTACTTC. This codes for CASTRTGPFSEQYF.

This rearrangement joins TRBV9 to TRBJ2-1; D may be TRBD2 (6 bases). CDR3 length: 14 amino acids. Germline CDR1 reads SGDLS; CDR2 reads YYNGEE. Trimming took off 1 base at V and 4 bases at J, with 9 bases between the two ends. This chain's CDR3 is CASSVRGTYNEQFF. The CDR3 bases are TGTGCCAGCAGCGTACGCGGGACTTACAATGAGCAGTTCTTC.

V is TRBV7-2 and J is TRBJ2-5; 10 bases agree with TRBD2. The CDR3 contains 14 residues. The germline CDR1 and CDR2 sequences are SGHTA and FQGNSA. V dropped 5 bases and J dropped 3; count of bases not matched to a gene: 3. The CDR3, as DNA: TGTGCCAGCAGCGGCGGACTAGCGGAAGAGACCCAGTACTTC. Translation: CASSGGLAEETQYF. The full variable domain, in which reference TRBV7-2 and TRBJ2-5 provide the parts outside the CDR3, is GAGVSQSPSNKVTEKGKDVELRCDPISGHTALYWYRQSLGQGLEFLIYFQGNSAPDKSGLPSDRFSAERTGGSVSTLTIQRTQQEDSAVYLCASSGGLAEETQYFGPGTRLLVL.

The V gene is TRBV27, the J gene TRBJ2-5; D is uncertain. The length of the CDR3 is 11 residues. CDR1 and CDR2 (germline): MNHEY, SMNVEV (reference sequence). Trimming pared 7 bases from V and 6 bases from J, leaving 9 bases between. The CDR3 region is CASTLGKTQYF. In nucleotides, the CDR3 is TGTGCCAGCACCCTGGGAAAGACCCAGTACTTC.

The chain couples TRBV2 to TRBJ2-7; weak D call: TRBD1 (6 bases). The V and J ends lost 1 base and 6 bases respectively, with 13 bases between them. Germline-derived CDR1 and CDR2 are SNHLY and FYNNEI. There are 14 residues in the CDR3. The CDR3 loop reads CASSEDREYSEQYF. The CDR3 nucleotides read TGTGCCAGCAGTGAAGACAGGGAATATAGCGAGCAGTACTTC.

The CDR3 spells CASSMGQGIAAYGYTF. CDR3 coding DNA: TGTGCCAGTAGTATGGGACAGGGAATCGCAGCGTATGGCTACACCTTC. The rearrangement uses TRBV19 and TRBJ1-2; 9 bases fit TRBD1. J gave up 5 bases and V 3 bases, and 10 bases lay outside the gene matches. The CDR3 is made up of 16 amino acids. Germline values: CDR1 LNHDA, CDR2 SQIVND (reference sequence).